The sequence of this T cell receptor beta chain was determined in a study of T cells in Graves' hyperthyroidism and ophthalmopathy. Study in general: It was at initial diagnosis, before any treatment, that peripheral blood was collected. General study results and limits: In blood, most of the thyroid clonotypes expanded above 0.001 were also present.

This CDR3 contains 16 residues. V was shortened by 5 bases and J by 2 bases, with 16 bases between the two germline ends. This clonotype showed up many times. Its antigen remains unidentified. The study included ophthalmopathy patients with Clinical Activity Score at least 3, NOSPECS grade at least 4 and duration under 3 months. Diagnosis relied on clinical symptoms, serum thyroxine and TRAb, thyroid ultrasound and orbital computed tomography. Authors of the study amplified TCR beta CDR3 regions from RNA transcripts. TCR CDR3 regions were first amplified by RT-PCR with HTBI primers. TCRdb itself ran the multiplex PCR reads through MiXCR, one entry per CDR3 protein. The sample lists 300,000 to 400,000 distinct CDR3 sequences, approximately 18% occurring once.

The chain employs TRBV12-3 or TRBV12-4 and TRBJ1-5; D remains ambiguous. Input material: blood. The TCR was taken from a man aged 18 to 30 with Graves' ophthalmopathy. CDR3 residues: CASSTNTLIGNQPQHF. CDR3 nucleotide sequence: TGTGCCAGCAGTACCAACACCCTGATTGGCAATCAGCCCCAGCATTTT.